Listed here are 22 T cell receptor beta chains from one sample, sequenced in a study of PD-1 blockade in classical Hodgkin lymphoma. Using immunoSEQ multiplex PCR, the repertoire was profiled, and TCRdb retains in-frame clones only, with some absent. The table records more than 40,000 clones, approximately 79% of them present only once. All patients experienced relapse after autologous stem cell transplantation, and brentuximab vedotin exposure was variable. Sequenced here: peripheral blood mononuclear cells (PBMCs), sampled before the second cycle of nivolumab. The receptors derive from a human donor with classical Hodgkin lymphoma.

The V call is TRBV25-1, the J call TRBJ2-1; D perhaps matches TRBD1 (5 bases). Trimming pared 6 bases from V and 7 bases from J, leaving 19 bases between. Germline lookup yields CDR1 MGHDK and CDR2 SYGVNS. The CDR3 extends over 15 amino acids. The CDR3 sequence: CASSLSRGRVNEQFF. Written as DNA, the CDR3 is TGTGCCAGCAGCCTCTCGCGAGGCAGGGTGAATGAGCAGTTCTTC.

This chain connects TRBV6-6 to TRBJ2-7; TRBD1 aligns across 8 bases. V lost 3 bases to trimming and J lost 7 bases; unmatched junction nucleotides: 5. CDR3 length: 13 amino acids. Germline loops: CDR1 MNHNY, CDR2 SVGAGI (reference sequence). CDR3 DNA: TGTGCCAGCAGTTATCAGGGGGCGCTTGAGCAGTACTTC. This sequence encodes CASSYQGALEQYF.

This clone was counted a few times. The rearrangement links TRBV13 to TRBJ2-7, with TRBD1 matching over 9 bases. There are 13 residues in the CDR3. The germline CDR1 and CDR2 sequences are PRHDT and FYEKMQ (reference sequence). Trimming took 1 base from V and 6 from J; bases not matched to a gene: 1. The CDR3 coding sequence is TGTGCCAGCAGCTTAGAGACAGGGGGCGAGCAGTACTTC. Amino acid sequence: CASSLETGGEQYF.

Only a few counts were recorded for this clone. The CDR3 region has the DNA TGTGCCAGCAGCCCACAGGGTTGGGGCTACACCTTC. Its translation: CASSPQGWGYTF. V and J are TRBV14 and TRBJ1-2; D possibly corresponds to TRBD1 (6 bases). V was trimmed by 4 bases and J by 8 bases, leaving 11 bases between them. Germline loops: CDR1 SGHDN, CDR2 FVKESK. The CDR3 is 12 residues long.

This chain uses TRBV7-9 with TRBJ2-1; D perhaps matches TRBD2 (6 bases). Per germline, CDR1 SEHNR and CDR2 FQNEAQ (reference sequence). V was shortened by 0 bases and J by 6 bases, with 15 bases between the two germline ends. This CDR3 contains 16 residues. The CDR3 DNA reads TGTGCCAGCAGCTTAGCCGCCGGGGGTGAAGGCAATGAGCAGTTCTTC. Translating it yields CASSLAAGGEGNEQFF.

V usage is TRBV5-1 and J usage is TRBJ1-1; D remains unclear. V shed 3 bases and J shed 3 bases, with 12 bases lying between them. This CDR3 has 14 residues. Germline CDR1 reads SGHRS; CDR2 reads YFSETQ. This chain's CDR3 is CASSSILEDTEAFF. The CDR3 nucleotides are TGCGCCAGCAGCTCTATCTTGGAGGACACTGAAGCTTTCTTT. The full variable domain, its missing parts supplied by reference TRBV5-1 and TRBJ1-1, is KAGVTQTPRYLIKTRGQQVTLSCSPISGHRSVSWYQQTPGQGLQFLFEYFSETQRNKGNFPGRFSGRQFSNSRSEMNVSTLELGDSALYLCASSSILEDTEAFFGQGTRLTVV.

The chain recombines TRBV7-9 with TRBJ2-1; the D gene is possibly TRBD2 (5 bases). The CDR3 contains 17 residues. V was pared by 4 bases and J by 2 bases, with 18 bases between. The germline gives CDR1 SEHNR, CDR2 FQNEAQ (reference sequence). DNA of the CDR3: TGTGCCAGCAGCTCCCCACCGGGGAATCCCACCTACAATGAGCAGTTCTTC. Encoded protein: CASSSPPGNPTYNEQFF.

J is TRBJ1-2 and V is TRBV5-1; possibly TRBD1 for D (5 bases). CDR3 length equals 16 residues. The V gene's germline CDR1 is SGHRS and CDR2 YFSETQ. V was trimmed by 0 bases and J by 0 bases, leaving 12 bases between them. The CDR3 region has the DNA TGCGCCAGCAGCTTGGCCGAGGGGTTAGCTAACTATGGCTACACCTTC. Translating it yields CASSLAEGLANYGYTF.

The chain joins TRBV7-9 to TRBJ2-7; D is possibly TRBD2 (5 bases). V was cut by 2 bases and J by 2 bases, with 7 bases left in between. This CDR3 is 13 amino acids long. Looked up from germline, CDR1 is SEHNR and CDR2 is FQNEAQ (reference sequence). The CDR3 here is CASSLTAAYEQYF. The DNA of the CDR3 is TGTGCCAGCAGCTTAACAGCGGCCTACGAGCAGTACTTC.

This chain joins TRBV5-1 and TRBJ1-4, with a weak D call TRBD1 (5 bases). This CDR3 spans 15 amino acids. Germline loops: CDR1 SGHRS, CDR2 YFSETQ. Trimming removed 4 bases from V and 4 bases from J, with 14 bases in between. CDR3 sequence: CASSPSQGHNEKLFF. The CDR3 coding sequence is TGCGCCAGCAGCCCCAGCCAGGGCCATAATGAAAAACTGTTTTTT.

V and J are TRBV7-9 and TRBJ2-7; D might be TRBD1 or TRBD2, each matching 7 bases. V was shortened by 7 bases and J by 2 bases, with 18 bases between the two germline ends. Germline V gene lookup returns CDR1 SEHNR and CDR2 FQNEAQ (reference sequence). The length of the CDR3 is 15 residues. CDR3 sequence (DNA): TGTGCCAGCACGCCTCGGGGGGACAGAACCTACGAGCAGTACTTC. This codes for CASTPRGDRTYEQYF.

This clone showed up many times. This chain joins TRBV4-2 and TRBJ2-2, with a possible D match to TRBD2 (6 bases). The CDR3 runs 16 residues. Germline CDR1 is LGHNA and CDR2 is YNFKEQ. V was trimmed by 0 bases and J by 6 bases, leaving 14 bases between them. The CDR3 is CASSQDQVGTSGELFF. CDR3 DNA sequence: TGTGCCAGCAGCCAAGATCAGGTCGGGACTTCCGGGGAGCTGTTTTTT.

The rearrangement joins TRBV9 to TRBJ2-7; TRBD1 matches 7 bases. Looked up from germline, CDR1 is SGDLS and CDR2 is YYNGEE. The CDR3 is made up of 12 amino acids. V lost 1 base, J lost 6 bases, and 1 base stayed unmatched. CDR3 DNA: TGTGCCAGCAGCGTATCAGGGGGCGAGCAGTACTTC. Amino acid sequence: CASSVSGGEQYF.

This clone was counted between two and nine times. The gene calls are TRBV21-1 and TRBJ1-1. TRBV21-1 is marked as a pseudogene. The CDR3 runs to 15 residues. The CDR3 region has the DNA TGTGCCAGCAGCAAAAAGGGAGAGCGGAATACTGAAGCTTTCTTT. Its protein product is CASSKKGERNTEAFF.

In its sample, this clone was seen once. J is TRBJ2-7 and V is TRBV28; 9 nucleotides line up with TRBD1. Germline-derived CDR1 and CDR2 are MDHEN and SYDVKM. J lost 4 bases, V lost 5 bases, and 9 bases had no gene match. The CDR3 extends over 15 amino acids. The DNA for the CDR3 is TGTGCCAGCAGTACCCCAGACAGGGGGGAATACGAGCAGTACTTC. It codes for CASSTPDRGEYEQYF.

On this clone: A much larger clone differs from this one at a single base, so this may be a read error. In DNA, the CDR3 is TGCGCCAGCAGCCAAGATTTAGACAGCTCCTACGAGCAGTACTTC. It codes for CASSQDLDSSYEQYF. The chain recombines TRBV4-1 with TRBJ2-7, with D perhaps matching TRBD1 (5 bases). Germline V lookup: CDR1 MGHRA, CDR2 YSYEKL. The V and J ends lost 0 bases and 0 bases respectively, with 9 bases between them. The CDR3 length is 15 residues.

The table lists this clone with a few counts. The chain employs TRBV7-9 and TRBJ1-2; the D gene is possibly TRBD1 (6 bases). The V and J ends lost 5 bases and 3 bases respectively, with 19 bases between them. Germline CDR1 SEHNR, CDR2 FQNEAQ (reference sequence). This CDR3 spans 16 amino acids. For the CDR3, the DNA is TGTGCCAGCAGCACCTCACAGGGCTTCCGAGACTATGGCTACACCTTC. It encodes CASSTSQGFRDYGYTF.

The V call is TRBV5-6, the J call TRBJ2-3; D call uncertain. V lost 1 base to trimming and J lost 1 base, with 10 bases between them. The germline V gene has CDR1 SGHDT and CDR2 YYEEEE. There are 15 residues in the CDR3. CDR3 coding DNA: TGTGCCAGCAGCTTGATTTTTTCGGGCACAGATACGCAGTATTTT. It codes for CASSLIFSGTDTQYF.

The chain carries TRBV9 and TRBJ2-1; possible D gene TRBD1, 5 bases. Trimming pared 3 bases from V and 4 bases from J, leaving 8 bases between. From germline, CDR1 is SGDLS and CDR2 YYNGEE. This CDR3 spans 13 amino acids. The CDR3 protein is CASSDQGYNEQFF. CDR3 coding DNA: TGTGCCAGCAGCGACCAGGGTTACAATGAGCAGTTCTTC.

The V gene is TRBV27, the J gene TRBJ1-2, with D maybe TRBD1 (5 bases). The germline V gene encodes CDR1 MNHEY and CDR2 SMNVEV (reference sequence). V dropped 5 bases and J dropped 5 bases, with 24 bases sitting between them. The CDR3 is 17 residues long. The chain's CDR3 is CASSTAGTLMHSYGYTF. CDR3 DNA sequence: TGTGCCAGCAGTACAGCCGGGACGTTAATGCACTCTTATGGCTACACCTTC.

The rearrangement uses TRBV11-2 and TRBJ2-1; maybe TRBD1 (7 bases). V lost 1 base, J lost 5 bases, and 12 bases lay in between. The CDR3 runs to 15 residues. Germline CDR1 SGHAT, CDR2 FQNNGV. The CDR3 sequence is CASSLGAGGNNEQFF. CDR3 nucleotide sequence: TGTGCCAGCAGCTTAGGTGCAGGGGGGAACAATGAGCAGTTCTTC.

Turning to this clone: Its ends do not fully match the called genes, so a read error is possible. J is TRBJ2-1 and V is TRBV28; D gene ambiguous. Germline-derived CDR1 and CDR2 are MDHEN and SYDVKM. The CDR3 runs to 12 residues. The chain's CDR3 is CASSPTYIEQFF. The CDR3 DNA is TGTGCCAGCAGCCCTACATACATTGAGCAGTTCTTC.